Following are 18 T cell receptor beta chains from one sample sequenced in a study of blood T cells in healthy people across ages. Primed by a sample-barcoded 5' primer and a J-beta primer mix, a second PCR proceeded for about 6 to 11 cycles. In TCRdb, the 5' RACE reads were re-called with MiXCR into one record per CDR3 protein. The sample lists more than 650,000 distinct CDR3 sequences, 40% to 65% occurring once. The source material was blood. Receptors were obtained from a man at least 80 years old in good health.

The chain uses TRBV11-2 and TRBJ2-4, with D possibly TRBD2 on 6 matching bases. The CDR3 sequence is 15 residues long. From germline, CDR1 is SGHAT and CDR2 FQNNGV. V was pared by 5 bases and J by 13 bases, with 24 bases between. Written as DNA, the CDR3 is TGTGCCAGCAGCATCCCCGTTGGGGGTCCGGGGGAGCAGTACTTC. Translation: CASSIPVGGPGEQYF.

The V call is TRBV5-1, the J call TRBJ2-4, with a weak D call TRBD1 (5 bases). The DNA matches TRBJ2-7 better at its end, which makes the J call doubtful. This CDR3 spans 17 amino acids. The V gene's germline CDR1 is SGHRS and CDR2 YFSETQ. The CDR3 region is CASSLVGHPNPTYEQYF. The CDR3 DNA reads as TGCGCCAGCAGCTTGGTTGGACATCCAAACCCGACCTACGAGCAGTACTTC.

The chain couples TRBV20-1 to TRBJ2-1; 10 bases agree with TRBD2. CDR1 is DFQATT and CDR2 is SNEGSKA in the germline V gene (reference sequence). The length of the CDR3 is 21 residues. V dropped 1 base and J dropped 0; count of bases not matched to a gene: 18. The DNA of the CDR3 is TGCAGTGCTAGAGGCCCCCTAGCGGGAGAGGCGCACCTGAGCTCCTACAATGAGCAGTTCTTC. Its protein product is CSARGPLAGEAHLSSYNEQFF.

Comment on this clonotype: Compared with germline, one end of the junction differs, possibly owing to a read error. The chain employs TRBV20-1 and TRBJ2-1, with 7 nucleotides matching TRBD2. CDR3 length: 15 residues. Germline CDR1 and CDR2: DFQATT and SNEGSKA (reference sequence). CDR3 nucleotide sequence: TGCAATGCTAGAGGGTTGAGCGGGATCGGCAATGAGCAGTTCTTC. This translates into CNARGLSGIGNEQFF.

This clonotype appeared once. The chain links TRBV7-6 to TRBJ2-5; D is ambiguous. The J call is doubtful: the DNA matches TRBJ2-7 better. Germline CDR1 and CDR2: SGHVS and FNYEAQ. The length of the CDR3 is 13 residues. The CDR3: CASSPPMGDEQYF. CDR3 sequence (DNA): TGTGCCAGCAGCCCCCCAATGGGTGACGAGCAGTACTTC.

This clonotype was counted only a few times. This rearrangement joins TRBV29-1 to TRBJ2-3; D not certain. Germline CDR1 and CDR2: SQVTM and ANQGSEA. CDR3 size: 13 residues. Trimming left V 5 bases short and J 4 bases short, with 13 bases between. The CDR3 is CSVNPLAADTQYF. The CDR3 DNA reads as TGCAGCGTTAACCCCTTAGCCGCAGATACGCAGTATTTT.

This chain joins TRBV29-1 and TRBJ1-2, with D uncertain. V was shortened by 0 bases and J by 6 bases, with 17 bases between the two germline ends. Germline assignment: CDR1 SQVTM and CDR2 ANQGSEA. The CDR3 is made up of 15 amino acids. CDR3 loop: CSVEDRRGLWDGYTF. The CDR3 DNA is TGCAGCGTTGAAGATCGGCGAGGGCTGTGGGATGGCTACACCTTC.

The chain joins TRBV20-1 to TRBJ2-1; D unresolved. Germline V gives CDR1 DFQATT, CDR2 SNEGSKA (reference sequence). The length of the CDR3 is 11 residues. V was pared by 1 base and J by 5 bases, with 3 bases between. The CDR3, as DNA: TGCAGTGCTAGAGGGAACAATGAGCAGTTCTTC. This translates into CSARGNNEQFF.

The chain recombines TRBV7-2 with TRBJ2-3, with 11 bases identical to TRBD2. Unmatched junction bases numbered 7, after V lost 5 bases and J lost 6 bases. This CDR3 has 15 amino acids. Germline values: CDR1 SGHTA, CDR2 FQGNSA. The CDR3 coding sequence is TGTGCCAGCAGCCTAGGGACTAGCGGAGGGGATACGCAGTATTTT. Amino acid sequence: CASSLGTSGGDTQYF.

This chain links TRBV20-1 with TRBJ1-4; possibly TRBD1 for D (6 bases). The CDR3 is 13 amino acids. The V and J ends lost 5 bases and 4 bases respectively, with 11 bases between them. Germline V gives CDR1 DFQATT, CDR2 SNEGSKA (reference sequence). The chain's CDR3 is CSAPGQRNEKLFF. In DNA form, the CDR3 reads TGCAGTGCTCCAGGACAGCGTAATGAAAAACTGTTTTTT.

This clonotype was seen a single time. Just one base apart from a much larger clone, this may be a read error. The V gene is TRBV27, the J gene TRBJ1-2, with 9 nucleotides matching TRBD1. Looked up from germline, CDR1 is MNHEY and CDR2 is SMNVEV (reference sequence). The V segment lost 8 bases and the J segment 7 bases; nucleotides outside the gene matches: 8. This CDR3 contains 13 residues. CDR3 DNA: TGTGCCAGCGGCCTCCAACAGGGGGCTGGCTACACCTTC. Encoded protein: CASGLQQGAGYTF.

The chain employs TRBV18 and TRBJ1-2; weak D call: TRBD1 (5 bases). This CDR3 spans 14 amino acids. Trimming shortened V by 0 bases and J by 7 bases, and 12 bases separated the two germline ends. CDR1 is KGHSH, CDR2 LQKENI, per germline. The CDR3 nucleotides read TGTGCCAGCTCACCACCGAAGCAGGGCGGTGGCTACACCTTC. Residues: CASSPPKQGGGYTF.

This clonotype has more than one count but fewer than ten. The chain has TRBV5-1 and TRBJ2-5; the D gene is possibly TRBD2 (5 bases). The CDR3 is 16 residues long. The V gene lost 5 bases and the J gene lost 5 bases, with 22 bases spanning the gap. Germline loops: CDR1 SGHRS, CDR2 YFSETQ. The CDR3 DNA follows: TGCGCCAGCAGTCAAAATTCCGGACTCGCACGGGAGACCCAGTACTTC. It specifies CASSQNSGLARETQYF.

This chain joins TRBV28 and TRBJ2-5; 9 nucleotides line up with TRBD1. Germline trimming cut 6 bases from V and 2 bases from J; bases unmatched to any gene: 4. Looked up from germline, CDR1 is MDHEN and CDR2 is SYDVKM. The CDR3 spans 14 residues. CDR3 residues: CASRGTGYQETQYF. CDR3 in DNA: TGTGCCAGCAGGGGGACAGGGTATCAAGAGACCCAGTACTTC.

This clonotype was observed a handful of times. V usage is TRBV14 and J usage is TRBJ2-1, with 10 bases lining up with TRBD2. The CDR3 has 14 amino acids. CDR1 SGHDN and CDR2 FVKESK come from the germline V gene. Germline trimming cut 1 base from V and 9 bases from J; bases unmatched to any gene: 3. The CDR3 DNA reads TGTGCCAGCAGCCAAGTTCAGCGGGAGGGTGAGCAGTTCTTC. Its protein product is CASSQVQREGEQFF.

The rearrangement uses TRBV27 and TRBJ2-2, with D possibly TRBD1 on 6 matching bases. The length of the CDR3 is 15 residues. The V end lost 3 bases, the J end lost 12 bases, and 20 bases lay between the germline ends. The germline V gene has CDR1 MNHEY and CDR2 SMNVEV (reference sequence). The CDR3 DNA is TGTGCCAGCAGTTTGGGGGCATTGGGGCCACCGCAGCTGTTTTTT. It specifies CASSLGALGPPQLFF.

With regard to this clonotype: One end of the junction does not line up with germline, which may come from a read error. The chain links TRBV29-1 to TRBJ2-7, with 7 bases fitting TRBD1. The CDR3 is made up of 13 amino acids. In germline, CDR1 is SQVTM, CDR2 ANQGSEA. As DNA, the CDR3 is TGCAGCGTAGAAGACAGGGTTGGCTACGAGCAGTACTTC. Its protein product is CSVEDRVGYEQYF.

The rearrangement links TRBV7-9 to TRBJ2-1; D is ambiguous. The CDR3 consists of 12 residues. Per germline, CDR1 SEHNR and CDR2 FQNEAQ (reference sequence). Trimming shortened V by 1 base and J by 8 bases, and 6 bases separated the two germline ends. DNA of the CDR3: TGTGCCAGCAGCTTAGGAGTTTATGAGCAGTTCTTC. Protein sequence: CASSLGVYEQFF.